A few counts support the clone carrying this T cell receptor beta chain. Antigen unknown. These data originate in a study of glioma-infiltrating T cells. Regarding the study as a whole: Only very few CDR3 sequences appeared in both tissue and blood.

Using RNA template, CDR3s of TCR alpha and beta were amplified with iRepertoire arm-PCR. In TCRdb, the multiplex PCR reads were re-called with MiXCR into one record per CDR3 protein. This sample yields 93,000 or so distinct CDR3 sequences, of which about 30% are seen a single time; approximately 43% belongs to the top ten. Germline V gene data show CDR1 as SGHDN and CDR2 as FVKESK. Trimming shortened V by 4 bases and J by 1 base, and 8 bases separated the two germline ends. CDR3 length: 13 residues. This TCR came from a human donor with low-grade glioma or glioblastoma, undergoing nonglioma brain surgery, or in good health (not recorded which). The chain is built from TRBV14 and TRBJ2-7; D call uncertain. The sequenced sample was glioma tissue, nonneoplastic brain tissue, or PBMCs (not recorded which). CDR3 sequence (DNA): TGTGCCAGCAGCCGGCGGTTTTCCTACGAGCAGTACTTC. Translated, it gives CASSRRFSYEQYF.